This T cell receptor (beta chain) was profiled in a study of tumor-infiltrating lymphocytes in primary liver carcinoma. Findings of the study overall: Lesser overlap characterized tumor-adjacent and tumor-blood pairs relative to tumor region pairs.

Blood RNA originated from unsorted whole blood, with germline DNA additionally extracted. The length of the CDR3 is 15 residues. Germline-derived CDR1 and CDR2 are SGHAT and FQNNGV. On this clonotype itself: Antigen specificity is unknown. This CDR3 fails to terminate in the conserved phenylalanine or tryptophan, so it likely reflects a read error.

Synthesis of TCR beta cDNA was carried out from 450 to 500 ng total RNA with a constant-region primer. Three nested multiplex PCR rounds, a slightly modified ARM-PCR, produced the libraries for TCR beta. TRBV1-TRBV30 forward primers paired with a C-beta reverse primer drove the first two PCR rounds, about 9 cycles each. TCRdb redid the calling of the multiplex PCR reads with MiXCR, one entry per CDR3 protein. The profile covers a few hundred thousand distinct CDR3 sequences, with about 50% appearing a single time and about a sixth taken by the ten largest. The specimen was peripheral blood. The TCR comes from a young woman with primary liver carcinoma and hepatitis B virus infection. V gene TRBV11-2 combines with J gene TRBJ2-1; the match to TRBD2 covers 10 bases. CDR3 bases: TGTGCCAACAGCTTATCTAGCGGGAGCTACAATGAGCAGTTCCTC. Its protein product is CANSLSSGSYNEQFL.